Below, 24 T cell receptor beta chains from the same sample are listed, as sequenced in a study of blood T cell repertoires in COVID-19. Data came from immunoSEQ multiplex PCR; TCRdb stores just in-frame clones and leaves some out. The sample includes about 220,000 clones, around 82% of them seen just once. The sequencing sample was made of peripheral blood. The receptors shown here come from a woman in her 70s with acute or convalescent COVID-19.

The chain employs TRBV3-1 (or the pseudogene TRBV3-2) and TRBJ2-1; D is uncertain. Per germline, CDR1 LGHDT and CDR2 YNNKEL (reference sequence). The CDR3 runs 13 residues. Deletions cut 3 bases from V and 10 bases from J, with 13 bases between. In DNA form, the CDR3 reads TGTGCCAGCAGCCAGGATTCGGGTCGAGAGCAGTTCTTC. The encoded protein is CASSQDSGREQFF.

The J gene is TRBJ1-5, the V gene TRBV6-2 or TRBV6-3, with 7 bases matching TRBD1. The V gene end was trimmed by 4 bases and the J gene end by 1 base; junction bases not matched to a gene: 10. The CDR3 is 17 amino acids. Per the germline V gene, CDR1 is MNHEY and CDR2 is SVGEGT. CDR3 region: CASSSSGRGVSNQPQHF. CDR3 nucleotides: TGTGCCAGCAGTTCATCGGGCAGGGGGGTAAGCAATCAGCCCCAGCATTTT.

The chain links TRBV5-1 to TRBJ2-3; 7 nucleotides line up with TRBD1. Trimming at V came to 9 bases and at J to 0 bases, leaving 10 bases not matched to a gene. Per germline, CDR1 SGHRS and CDR2 YFSETQ. The CDR3 runs 15 residues. CDR3 in amino acids: CATETDRTSTDTQYF. Written as DNA, the CDR3 is TGCGCCACCGAGACGGACAGGACTAGCACAGATACGCAGTATTTT.

Regarding this clone: At one boundary the junction diverges from the germline segment, which might be a read error. V usage is TRBV3-1 (or the pseudogene TRBV3-2) and J usage is TRBJ1-3, with D possibly being TRBD1 (5 bases). This CDR3 contains 12 residues. Germline CDR1 is LGHDT and CDR2 is YNNKEL (reference sequence). The CDR3 loop is CASSQEGWGEHF. The CDR3 DNA is TGTGCCAGCAGCCAAGAGGGGTGGGGCGAACATTTT.

This clone was detected once. This chain joins TRBV2 and TRBJ1-1; D is uncertain. Germline V gene lookup returns CDR1 SNHLY and CDR2 FYNNEI. The V and J ends lost 6 bases and 1 base respectively, with 9 bases between them. This CDR3 region has 13 residues. The CDR3 nucleotides read TGTGCCAGCAGACTCCGAGAGAACACTGAAGCTTTCTTT. The encoded protein is CASRLRENTEAFF.

The chain recombines TRBV7-2 with TRBJ2-5; possibly TRBD2 for D (6 bases). The length of the CDR3 is 15 residues. Trimming cost V 3 bases and J 7 bases, with 18 bases left between them. Germline V gene lookup returns CDR1 SGHTA and CDR2 FQGNSA. The CDR3 sequence is CASSFTWGDVGTQYF. Written as DNA, the CDR3 is TGTGCCAGCAGCTTCACTTGGGGGGATGTGGGGACCCAGTACTTC. Full variable domain (outside the CDR3, taken from reference TRBV7-2 and TRBJ2-5): GAGVSQSPSNKVTEKGKDVELRCDPISGHTALYWYRQSLGQGLEFLIYFQGNSAPDKSGLPSDRFSAERTGGSVSTLTIQRTQQEDSAVYLCASSFTWGDVGTQYFGPGTRLLVL.

The chain carries TRBV18 and TRBJ2-7, with a possible D match to TRBD1 (6 bases). The CDR3 totals 13 residues. V was clipped by 1 base and J by 3 bases, with 7 bases between them. Germline V gene lookup returns CDR1 KGHSH and CDR2 LQKENI. The DNA for the CDR3 is TGTGCCAGCTCACCACGGACAGTCTACGAGCAGTACTTC. Protein: CASSPRTVYEQYF.

The genes are TRBV7-2 and TRBJ2-2; D unresolved. This CDR3 comprises 15 residues. V was trimmed by 6 bases and J by 7 bases, leaving 18 bases between them. In germline, CDR1 is SGHTA, CDR2 FQGNSA. CDR3 region: CASRRELTWFGELFF. The CDR3 DNA follows: TGTGCCAGCAGGCGCGAACTAACGTGGTTCGGGGAGCTGTTTTTT. The whole variable domain, remainder taken from reference TRBV7-2 and TRBJ2-2, is GAGVSQSPSNKVTEKGKDVELRCDPISGHTALYWYRQSLGQGLEFLIYFQGNSAPDKSGLPSDRFSAERTGGSVSTLTIQRTQQEDSAVYLCASRRELTWFGELFFGEGSRLTVL.

This clone appeared a few times. V is TRBV5-1 and J is TRBJ2-5, with 9 bases identical to TRBD2. V was pared by 1 base and J by 4 bases, with 11 bases of the junction left unmatched. The CDR3 spans 17 residues. Germline V gene data show CDR1 as SGHRS and CDR2 as YFSETQ. CDR3 amino acids: CASSLYPGGSGGETQYF. The DNA of the CDR3 is TGCGCCAGCAGCTTGTACCCTGGTGGTAGCGGGGGAGAGACCCAGTACTTC.

The J gene is TRBJ2-4, the V gene TRBV7-9; D is possibly TRBD1 (7 bases). CDR1 SEHNR and CDR2 FQNEAQ come from the germline V gene (reference sequence). V lost 5 bases, J lost 6 bases, and 14 bases lay in between. The CDR3 extends over 14 amino acids. The CDR3 bases are TGTGCCAGCAGCGCGGGGACAGTAGGAAACATTCAGTACTTC. Protein sequence: CASSAGTVGNIQYF.

In DNA form, the CDR3 reads TGTGCCAGCAGCCCGACAGGGGTTGGGCCCCTCCACTTT. Its translation: CASSPTGVGPLHF. The chain has TRBV11-2 and TRBJ1-6, with 8 bases aligning to TRBD1. Trimming removed 5 bases from V and 13 bases from J; junction bases left unmatched: 7. CDR1 and CDR2 (germline): SGHAT, FQNNGV. CDR3 length: 13 amino acids.

The J gene is TRBJ2-3, the V gene TRBV9, with D possibly being TRBD1 (6 bases). Germline V gives CDR1 SGDLS, CDR2 YYNGEE. Trimming cost V 0 bases and J 3 bases, with 8 bases left between them. CDR3 length equals 14 residues. The CDR3 region is CASSVGQETDTQYF. DNA of the CDR3: TGTGCCAGCAGCGTAGGACAGGAAACAGATACGCAGTATTTT.

The chain is built from TRBV5-1 and TRBJ1-6, with 11 bases aligning to TRBD1. The J segment lost 7 bases and the V segment lost 3 bases, leaving 3 bases of the junction unmatched. CDR1 SGHRS and CDR2 YFSETQ come from the germline V gene. The CDR3 is 15 residues long. The CDR3 DNA sequence: TGCGCCAGCAGCTCTGGACAGGGGGCGAATTCACCCCTCCACTTT. The encoded protein is CASSSGQGANSPLHF.

The CDR3 reads CASSQDRYTGELFF. Written as DNA, the CDR3 is TGTGCCAGCAGCCAAGACAGGTACACCGGGGAGCTGTTTTTT. The rearrangement joins TRBV3-1 (or the pseudogene TRBV3-2) to TRBJ2-2; no reliable D call. From germline, CDR1 is LGHDT and CDR2 YNNKEL (reference sequence). The CDR3 runs to 14 residues. V lost 0 bases and J 3 bases, leaving 5 bases between the germline ends.

J is TRBJ1-1 and V is TRBV7-2; possibly TRBD1 for D (5 bases). The CDR3 has 18 residues. V was trimmed by 5 bases and J by 3 bases, leaving 25 bases between them. In germline, CDR1 is SGHTA, CDR2 FQGNSA. CDR3 protein: CASSPRQIWVMKDTEAFF. The CDR3 nucleotides are TGTGCCAGCAGCCCGAGACAGATTTGGGTAATGAAGGACACTGAAGCTTTCTTT.

The rearrangement uses TRBV6-5 and TRBJ2-1; D perhaps matches TRBD1 (5 bases). The CDR3 has 13 amino acids. The germline CDR1 and CDR2 sequences are MNHEY and SVGAGI. V lost 7 bases and J lost 4, with 11 bases in between. This CDR3 is CASIQETYNEQFF. The CDR3 bases are TGTGCCAGCATACAGGAGACGTACAATGAGCAGTTCTTC.

V usage is TRBV11-2 and J usage is TRBJ2-3; D possibly corresponds to TRBD1 (5 bases). Germline values: CDR1 SGHAT, CDR2 FQNNGV. Trimming took 1 base from V and 4 from J, leaving 6 bases between them. This CDR3 is 13 amino acids long. The DNA of the CDR3 is TGTGCCAGCAGCTTAGTGGGGCCAGATACGCAGTATTTT. It is translated as CASSLVGPDTQYF.

The J gene is TRBJ2-3, the V gene TRBV7-2; weak D call: TRBD2 (6 bases). Deletions cut 1 base from V and 1 base from J, with 15 bases between. CDR3 length: 17 residues. The germline CDR1 and CDR2 sequences are SGHTA and FQGNSA. The CDR3 is CASSLVGPTGGTDTQYF. The CDR3 nucleotides are TGTGCCAGCAGCTTAGTAGGTCCGACGGGAGGCACAGATACGCAGTATTTT.

V is TRBV10-1 and J is TRBJ2-3; the D gene is possibly TRBD1 (5 bases). This CDR3 comprises 15 residues. Germline loops: CDR1 WNHNN, CDR2 SYGVQD (reference sequence). Trimming left V 4 bases short and J 0 bases short, with 11 bases between. The CDR3 reads CASSVRVASTDTQYF. CDR3 sequence (DNA): TGCGCCAGCAGTGTCAGGGTTGCGAGCACAGATACGCAGTATTTT.

The chain has TRBV5-6 and TRBJ2-5; 7 bases line up with TRBD2. V shed 4 bases, J shed 4 bases, and the junction held 4 bases outside the gene matches. Germline loops: CDR1 SGHDT, CDR2 YYEEEE. The CDR3 extends over 13 amino acids. CDR3 in DNA: TGTGCCAGCAGCGGGGGGGACGGAGAGACCCAGTACTTC. This translates into CASSGGDGETQYF. Full variable domain (outside the CDR3, taken from reference TRBV5-6 and TRBJ2-5): DAGVTQSPTHLIKTRGQQVTLRCSPKSGHDTVSWYQQALGQGPQFIFQYYEEEERQRGNFPDRFSGHQFPNYSSELNVNALLLGDSALYLCASSGGDGETQYFGPGTRLLVL.

V is TRBV7-3 and J is TRBJ2-1, with 9 positions matching TRBD1. The V gene end was trimmed by 4 bases and the J gene end by 3 bases; junction bases not matched to a gene: 4. CDR1 SGHTA and CDR2 FQGTGA come from the germline V gene. This CDR3 has 15 amino acids. The CDR3 loop reads CASSSQGANYNEQFF. Written as DNA, the CDR3 is TGTGCCAGCAGCTCACAGGGGGCAAACTACAATGAGCAGTTCTTC.

The chain has TRBV5-4 and TRBJ2-2, with a possible D match to TRBD2 (6 bases). V lost 3 bases and J lost 0, with 15 bases in between. This CDR3 contains 17 residues. Germline V gene sequence: CDR1 SGHNT, CDR2 YYREEE (reference sequence). The CDR3 coding sequence is TGTGCCAGCAGCTCAAGGAGGAGGGGTACGAACACCGGGGAGCTGTTTTTT. Translating it yields CASSSRRRGTNTGELFF.

This chain uses TRBV3-1 (or the pseudogene TRBV3-2) with TRBJ2-4, with a possible D match to TRBD1 (6 bases). Germline CDR1 is LGHDT and CDR2 is YNNKEL (reference sequence). The CDR3 totals 13 residues. V shed 4 bases and J shed 11 bases, with 15 bases lying between them. The CDR3 DNA follows: TGTGCCAGCAGCCTCGGGACAAAGAGCGTTCAGTACTTC. Its protein is CASSLGTKSVQYF.

The chain carries TRBV3-1 (or the pseudogene TRBV3-2) and TRBJ2-3; D may be TRBD2 (7 bases). CDR3 length equals 14 residues. CDR1 is LGHDT and CDR2 is YNNKEL in the germline V gene (reference sequence). Trimming removed 2 bases at V and 4 bases at J, with 10 bases between. The CDR3 region is CASSQRGGADTQYF. The CDR3 DNA sequence: TGTGCCAGCAGCCAAAGAGGGGGGGCAGATACGCAGTATTTT.